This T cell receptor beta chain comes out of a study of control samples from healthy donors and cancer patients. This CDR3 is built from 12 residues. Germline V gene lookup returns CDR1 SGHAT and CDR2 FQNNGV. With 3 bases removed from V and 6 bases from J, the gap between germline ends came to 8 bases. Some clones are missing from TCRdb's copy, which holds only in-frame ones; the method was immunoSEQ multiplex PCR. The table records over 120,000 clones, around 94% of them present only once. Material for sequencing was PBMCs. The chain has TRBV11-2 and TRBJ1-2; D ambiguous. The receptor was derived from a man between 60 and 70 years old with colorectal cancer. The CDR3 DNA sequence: TGTGCCAGCAGCTTTGAGAGAAATGGCTACACCTTC. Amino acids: CASSFERNGYTF.